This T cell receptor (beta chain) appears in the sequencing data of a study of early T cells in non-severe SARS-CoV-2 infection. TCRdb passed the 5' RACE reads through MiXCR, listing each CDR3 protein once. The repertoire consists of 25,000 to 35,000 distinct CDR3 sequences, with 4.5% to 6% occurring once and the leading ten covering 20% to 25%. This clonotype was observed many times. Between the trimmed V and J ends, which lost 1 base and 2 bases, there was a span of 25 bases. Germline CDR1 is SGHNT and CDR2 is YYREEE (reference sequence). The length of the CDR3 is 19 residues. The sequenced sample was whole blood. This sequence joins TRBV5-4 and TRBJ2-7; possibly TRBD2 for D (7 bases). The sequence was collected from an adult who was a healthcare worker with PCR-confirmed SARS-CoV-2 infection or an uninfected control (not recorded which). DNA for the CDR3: TGTGCCAGCAGCTTGCGGGGGCCCGGGAGGCACAACCCGCCCTACGAGCAGTACTTC. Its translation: CASSLRGPGRHNPPYEQYF.